This entry describes one T cell receptor beta chain. The table came from immunoSEQ multiplex PCR; TCRdb's copy has only in-frame clones and leaves some out. Among 250,000 to 400,000 clones listed, almost 90% were seen once. V was pared by 0 bases and J by 10 bases, with 13 bases between. In germline, CDR1 is LGHDT, CDR2 YNNKEL (reference sequence). There are 14 residues in the CDR3. The data are from a study of blood T cell repertoires in COVID-19. Study in general: Collection of acute and convalescent COVID-19 samples took place in the United States, Italy and Spain.

The specimen sequenced was peripheral blood. The chain joins TRBV3-1 (or the pseudogene TRBV3-2) to TRBJ2-1, with D tentatively TRBD2 (5 bases). This receptor was identified in a woman under 40 with COVID-19, enrolled during active disease. The CDR3 DNA follows: TGTGCCAGCAGCCAAGATCTCGGGGATCAGGAGCAGTTCTTC. It codes for CASSQDLGDQEQFF.